The clone carrying this TCR beta chain was counted between two and nine times. This entry comes from a study of T cell repertoires in cytomegalovirus infection. TCRdb reprocessed the reads via MiXCR and lists one record per CDR3 protein. The sample holds 560,000 or so distinct CDR3 sequences, 16% seen once. Trimming shortened V by 3 bases and J by 0 bases, and 11 bases separated the two germline ends. The CDR3 runs to 15 residues. The receptor was derived from a human donor in good health (CMV status not recorded). Some clones in this sample may be carry-over from other donors' samples. Sequenced material: CD8+ T cells from PBMCs. The chain is built from TRBV12-3 or TRBV12-4 and TRBJ1-1; D unclear. The CDR3 bases are TGTGCCAGCAGTTTGGCAGGATCGATGAACACTGAAGCTTTCTTT. It codes for CASSLAGSMNTEAFF.